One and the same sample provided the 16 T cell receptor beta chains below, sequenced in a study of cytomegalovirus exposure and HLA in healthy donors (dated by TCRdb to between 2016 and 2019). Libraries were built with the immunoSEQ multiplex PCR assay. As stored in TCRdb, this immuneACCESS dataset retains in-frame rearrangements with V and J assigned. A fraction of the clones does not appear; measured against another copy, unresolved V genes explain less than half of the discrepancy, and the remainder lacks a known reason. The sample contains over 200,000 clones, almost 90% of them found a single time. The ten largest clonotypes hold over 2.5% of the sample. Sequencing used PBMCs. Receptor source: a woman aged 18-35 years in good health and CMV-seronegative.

The CDR3 coding sequence is TGTGCCAGCAGTTGGGGACAGGGGTTAGCTAACTATGGCTACACCTTC. Amino acid sequence: CASSWGQGLANYGYTF. V usage is TRBV27 and J usage is TRBJ1-2; 10 nucleotides align to TRBD1. Trimming took 4 bases from V and 0 from J; bases not matched to a gene: 5. Germline V CDR1 and CDR2: MNHEY, SMNVEV (reference sequence). The CDR3 sequence is 16 residues long.

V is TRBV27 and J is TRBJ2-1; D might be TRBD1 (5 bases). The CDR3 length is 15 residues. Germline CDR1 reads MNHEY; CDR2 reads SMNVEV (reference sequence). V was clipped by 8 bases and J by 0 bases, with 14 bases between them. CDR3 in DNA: TGTGCCAGCGGGGCTGAAACAAGCTCCTACAATGAGCAGTTCTTC. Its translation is CASGAETSSYNEQFF.

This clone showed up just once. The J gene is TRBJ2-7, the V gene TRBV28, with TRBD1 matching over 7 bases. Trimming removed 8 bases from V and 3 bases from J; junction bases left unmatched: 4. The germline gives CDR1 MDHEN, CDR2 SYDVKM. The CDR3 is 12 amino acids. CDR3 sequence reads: CASSRDSYEQYF. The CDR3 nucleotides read TGTGCCAGCTCCCGGGACAGCTACGAGCAGTACTTC. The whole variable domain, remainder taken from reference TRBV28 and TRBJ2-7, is DVKVTQSSRYLVKRTGEKVFLECVQDMDHENMFWYRQDPGLGLRLIYFSYDVKMKEKGDIPEGYSVSREKKERFSLILESASTNQTSMYLCASSRDSYEQYFGPGTRLTVT.

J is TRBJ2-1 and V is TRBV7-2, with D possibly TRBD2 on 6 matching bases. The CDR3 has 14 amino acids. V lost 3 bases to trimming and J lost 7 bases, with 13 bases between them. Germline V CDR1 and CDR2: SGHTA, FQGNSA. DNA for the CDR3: TGTGCCAGCAGCTTCGGCGGGATTGGGAATGAGCAGTTCTTC. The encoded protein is CASSFGGIGNEQFF.

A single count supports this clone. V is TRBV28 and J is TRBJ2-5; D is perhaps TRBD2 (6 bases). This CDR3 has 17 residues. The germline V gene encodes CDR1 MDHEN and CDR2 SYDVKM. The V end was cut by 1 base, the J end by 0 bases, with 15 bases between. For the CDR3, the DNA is TGTGCCAGCAGTTTATATTCGCCTAGCGTTTACCAAGAGACCCAGTACTTC. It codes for CASSLYSPSVYQETQYF.

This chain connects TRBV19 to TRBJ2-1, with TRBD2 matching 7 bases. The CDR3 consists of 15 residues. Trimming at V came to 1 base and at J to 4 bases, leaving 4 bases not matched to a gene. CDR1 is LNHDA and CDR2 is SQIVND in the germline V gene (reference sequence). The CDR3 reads CASSIGSSGYNEQFF. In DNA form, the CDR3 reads TGTGCCAGTAGTATAGGGTCTAGCGGTTACAATGAGCAGTTCTTC.

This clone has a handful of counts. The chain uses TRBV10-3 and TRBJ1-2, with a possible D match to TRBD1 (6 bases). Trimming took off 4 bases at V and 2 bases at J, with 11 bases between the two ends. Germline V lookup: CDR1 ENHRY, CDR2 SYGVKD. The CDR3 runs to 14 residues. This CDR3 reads CAISGLGANYGYTF. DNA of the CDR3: TGTGCCATCAGTGGATTGGGGGCCAACTATGGCTACACCTTC.

The CDR3 nucleotides are TGTGCCAGCAGTGAGAGTAGCGGGTACAATGAGCAGTTCTTC. Translation gives CASSESSGYNEQFF. The V gene is TRBV2, the J gene TRBJ2-1; 7 bases map to TRBD2. Germline V gives CDR1 SNHLY, CDR2 FYNNEI. The CDR3 runs to 14 residues. Trimming at V came to 3 bases and at J to 4 bases, leaving 3 bases not matched to a gene.

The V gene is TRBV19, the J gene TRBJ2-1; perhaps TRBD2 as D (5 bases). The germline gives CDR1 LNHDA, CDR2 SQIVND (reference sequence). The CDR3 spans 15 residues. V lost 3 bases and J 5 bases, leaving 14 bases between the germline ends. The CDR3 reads CASSIEGRSHNEQFF. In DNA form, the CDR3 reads TGTGCCAGTAGTATTGAGGGCAGGTCTCACAATGAGCAGTTCTTC.

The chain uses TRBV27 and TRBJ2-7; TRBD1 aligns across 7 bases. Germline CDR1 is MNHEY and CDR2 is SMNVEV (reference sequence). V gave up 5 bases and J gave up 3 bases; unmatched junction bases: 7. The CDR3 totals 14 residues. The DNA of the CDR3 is TGTGCCAGCAGTGGACAGGACAGGCTCTACGAGCAGTACTTC. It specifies CASSGQDRLYEQYF.

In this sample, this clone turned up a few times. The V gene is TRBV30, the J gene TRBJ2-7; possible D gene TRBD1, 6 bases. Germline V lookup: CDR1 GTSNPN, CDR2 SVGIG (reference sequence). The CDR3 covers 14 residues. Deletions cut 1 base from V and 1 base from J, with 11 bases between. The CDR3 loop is CAWSAVGQSYEQYF. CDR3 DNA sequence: TGTGCCTGGAGTGCCGTCGGACAGTCCTACGAGCAGTACTTC.

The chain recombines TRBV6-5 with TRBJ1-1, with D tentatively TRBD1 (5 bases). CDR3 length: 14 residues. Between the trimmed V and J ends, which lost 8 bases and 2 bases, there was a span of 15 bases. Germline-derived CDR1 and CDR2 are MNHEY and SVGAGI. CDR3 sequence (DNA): TGTGCCAGCGGGGGGGAGGGACGAAACACTGAAGCTTTCTTT. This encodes CASGGEGRNTEAFF.

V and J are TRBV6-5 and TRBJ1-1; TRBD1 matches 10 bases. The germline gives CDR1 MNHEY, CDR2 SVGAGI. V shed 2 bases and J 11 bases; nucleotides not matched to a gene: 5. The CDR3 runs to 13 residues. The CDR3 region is CASSYPDRGNAFF. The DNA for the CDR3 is TGTGCCAGCAGTTACCCGGACAGGGGGAATGCTTTCTTT.

CDR3 in DNA: TGTGCCAGCAGTTACCGGGCGGGAGGGCTTCAGTTCTTC. Amino acids: CASSYRAGGLQFF. The rearrangement links TRBV6-5 to TRBJ2-1, with 9 nucleotides matching TRBD2. This CDR3 has 13 amino acids. The junction had 6 bases not matched to a gene; V was cut back by 2 bases and J by 13 bases. Germline V CDR1 and CDR2: MNHEY, SVGAGI.

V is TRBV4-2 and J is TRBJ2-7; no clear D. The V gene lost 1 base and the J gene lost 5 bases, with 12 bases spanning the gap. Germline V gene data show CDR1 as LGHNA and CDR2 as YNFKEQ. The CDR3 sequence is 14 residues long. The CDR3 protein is CASSQANEVDEQYF. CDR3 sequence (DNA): TGTGCCAGCAGCCAAGCAAACGAGGTTGACGAGCAGTACTTC.

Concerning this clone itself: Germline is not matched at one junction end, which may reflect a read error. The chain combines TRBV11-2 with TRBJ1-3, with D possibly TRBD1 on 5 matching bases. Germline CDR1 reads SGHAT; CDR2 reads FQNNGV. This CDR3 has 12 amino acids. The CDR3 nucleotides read TGTGCCAGCAGCTTAGCGGGCAGGGTGCTCTACTTT. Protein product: CASSLAGRVLYF. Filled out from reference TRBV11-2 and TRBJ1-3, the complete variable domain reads EAGVAQSPRYKIIEKRQSVAFWCNPISGHATLYWYQQILGQGPKLLIQFQNNGVVDDSQLPKDRFSAERLKGVDSTLKIQPAKLEDSAVYLCASSLAGRVLYFGEGSWLTVV.